This passage covers 14 T cell receptor beta chains from one sample sequenced in a study of T cells expressing NK-cell markers. TCRdb re-analyzed the 5' RACE reads; it lists each CDR3 protein once, without DNA. The table for this sample gives about 260,000 distinct CDR3 sequences. The material sequenced was blood T cells: a sorted CD56 or NKG2C T cell subset, CD4+ or CD8+ T cells, or bulk PBMC T cells (not recorded which). These receptors all stem from a woman aged 18 to 75 in good health.

This chain links TRBV19 with TRBJ2-1; TCRdb's D gene call, TRBD1, goes unchecked for lack of DNA. Germline CDR1 and CDR2: LNHDA and SQIVND (reference sequence). The CDR3 spans 16 residues. This chain's CDR3 is CASSIVVGQVEWEQFF.

The chain combines TRBV10-3 with TRBJ2-5. The length of the CDR3 is 14 residues. Germline lookup yields CDR1 ENHRY and CDR2 SYGVKD. CDR3 in amino acids: CAIRVSGGQETQYF.

This chain joins TRBV18 and TRBJ2-2. This CDR3 region has 17 residues. In germline, CDR1 is KGHSH, CDR2 LQKENI. The chain's CDR3 is CASSQGRRPPNTGELFF.

This rearrangement joins TRBV12-3 or TRBV12-4 to TRBJ2-5. The CDR3 length is 11 residues. The CDR3 protein is CASTFRETQYF.

This chain joins TRBV10-3 and TRBJ2-2; TCRdb's D call of TRBD2 is untestable without DNA. The germline V gene encodes CDR1 ENHRY and CDR2 SYGVKD. The CDR3 contains 13 residues. The CDR3 reads CAGGERVTGELFF.

This chain links TRBV4-2 with TRBJ2-1; absent DNA, TCRdb's TRBD1 call cannot be checked. Germline V gene sequence: CDR1 LGHNA, CDR2 YNFKEQ. The CDR3 is 17 residues long. CDR3: CASSLSPGPVRLNEQFF.

The chain couples TRBV18 to TRBJ1-6; TCRdb outputs TRBD1, but without DNA this stays unchecked. The germline V gene encodes CDR1 KGHSH and CDR2 LQKENI. The CDR3 length is 15 residues. Here the CDR3 reads CASSPSAGVNSPLHF.

The gene calls are TRBV10-3 and TRBJ1-2. The germline CDR1 and CDR2 sequences are ENHRY and SYGVKD. The CDR3 loop spans 15 amino acids. The CDR3: CAISLNAGVSGGYTF.

The J gene is TRBJ1-5, the V gene TRBV4-1; no DNA is available, so the TRBD1 call from TCRdb remains unchecked. The CDR3 extends over 15 amino acids. Germline CDR1 and CDR2: MGHRA and YSYEKL. The CDR3 is CASSPPGRGNQPQHF.

J is TRBJ2-2 and V is TRBV29-1; TCRdb's D gene call, TRBD2, goes unchecked for lack of DNA. There are 18 residues in the CDR3. Germline CDR1 SQVTM, CDR2 ANQGSEA. This chain's CDR3 is CSVGGFGLAGENTGELFF.

The CDR3 loop is CASSYPGQGINTIYF. V usage is TRBV6-5 and J usage is TRBJ1-3; lacking DNA, the TRBD1 call made by TCRdb goes unchecked. Germline lookup yields CDR1 MNHEY and CDR2 SVGAGI. The length of the CDR3 is 15 residues.

The chain recombines TRBV11-2 with TRBJ1-1. This CDR3 is 14 amino acids long. Germline V CDR1 and CDR2: SGHAT, FQNNGV. CDR3 loop: CASSPGFWGTEAFF.

The chain combines TRBV4-3 with TRBJ2-1; TCRdb returns TRBD1, unconfirmable since there is no DNA. The germline V gene encodes CDR1 LGHNA and CDR2 YSLEER. There are 17 residues in the CDR3. The CDR3 here is CASSRFSAGAGFNEQFF.

The V gene is TRBV7-2, the J gene TRBJ1-4; TCRdb lists TRBD1, though no DNA is available to test this call. Germline CDR1 is SGHTA and CDR2 is FQGNSA. This CDR3 is built from 16 residues. CDR3 residues: CASSLSLLGPGEKLFF.